This T cell receptor (beta chain) was documented in a study of cytomegalovirus exposure and HLA in healthy donors. V shed 7 bases and J shed 4 bases, with 10 bases lying between them. CDR3 length equals 12 residues. CDR1 and CDR2 from the germline V gene are MNHNS and SASEGT. 60 Vbeta and 13 Jbeta primers were used in PCR. TCRdb's table, derived via immunoSEQ multiplex PCR, lists solely in-frame clones and lacks some. The table lists around 180,000 clones, 84% of them singletons. The chain couples TRBV6-1 to TRBJ1-1; D remains unclear. Sequencing was performed on PBMCs. The TCR originated in a man aged 18 to 30 in good health and CMV-seronegative. This CDR3 reads CASKSRVTEAFF. The CDR3 region has the DNA TGTGCCAGCAAATCAAGAGTCACTGAAGCTTTCTTT.